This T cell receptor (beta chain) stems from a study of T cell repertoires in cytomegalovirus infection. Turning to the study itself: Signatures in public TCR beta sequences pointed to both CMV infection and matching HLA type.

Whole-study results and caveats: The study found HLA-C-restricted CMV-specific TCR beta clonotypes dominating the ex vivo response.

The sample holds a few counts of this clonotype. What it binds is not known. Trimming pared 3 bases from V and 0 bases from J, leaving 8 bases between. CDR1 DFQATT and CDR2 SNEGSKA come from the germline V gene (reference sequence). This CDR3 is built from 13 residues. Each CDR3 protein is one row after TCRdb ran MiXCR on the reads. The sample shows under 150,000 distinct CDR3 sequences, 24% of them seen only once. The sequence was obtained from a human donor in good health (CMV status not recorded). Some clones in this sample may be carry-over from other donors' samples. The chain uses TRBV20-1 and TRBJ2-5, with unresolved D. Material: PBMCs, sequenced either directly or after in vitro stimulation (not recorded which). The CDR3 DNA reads TGCAGTGCTAGGGATAGTAACCAAGAGACCCAGTACTTC. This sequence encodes CSARDSNQETQYF.